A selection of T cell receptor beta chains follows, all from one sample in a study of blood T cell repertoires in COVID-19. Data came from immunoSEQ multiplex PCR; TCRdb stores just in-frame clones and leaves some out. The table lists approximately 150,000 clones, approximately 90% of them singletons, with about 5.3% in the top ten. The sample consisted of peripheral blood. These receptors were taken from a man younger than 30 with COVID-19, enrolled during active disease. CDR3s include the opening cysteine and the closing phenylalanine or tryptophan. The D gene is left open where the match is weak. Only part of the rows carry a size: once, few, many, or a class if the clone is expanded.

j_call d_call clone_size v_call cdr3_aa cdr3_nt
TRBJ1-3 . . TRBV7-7 CASSSGVGRGNTIYF TGTGCTAGCAGCTCCGGGGTGGGTCGTGGAAACACCATATATTTT
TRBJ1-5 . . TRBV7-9 CASSFSGGRSNQPQHF TGTGCCAGCAGCTTTTCGGGAGGCCGAAGCAATCAGCCCCAGCATTTT
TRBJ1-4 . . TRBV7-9 CASSLKGGVNEKLLF TGTGCCAGCAGCTTAAAAGGGGGTGTTAATGAAAAACTGCTTTTT
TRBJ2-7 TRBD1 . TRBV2 CASITGTVSYEQYF TGTGCCAGCATCACCGGGACAGTCTCCTACGAGCAGTACTTC
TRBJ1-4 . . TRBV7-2 CASSLGHGGLEEKLFF TGTGCCAGCAGCTTAGGTCACGGGGGGCTAGAAGAAAAACTGTTTTTT
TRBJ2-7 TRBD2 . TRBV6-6 CASSYSSAGGGHEQYF TGTGCCAGCAGTTACTCATCAGCGGGAGGTGGGCACGAGCAGTACTTC
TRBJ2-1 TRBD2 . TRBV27 CASSLSGTRLWNEQFF TGTGCCAGCAGTCTCTCCGGGACTAGGCTGTGGAATGAGCAGTTCTTC
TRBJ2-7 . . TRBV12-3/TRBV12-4 CASSPQGWEQYF TGTGCCAGCAGTCCACAGGGTTGGGAGCAGTACTTC
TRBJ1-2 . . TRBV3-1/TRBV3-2 CASSQDSAGYGYTF TGTGCCAGCAGCCAAGATTCGGCGGGATATGGCTACACCTTC
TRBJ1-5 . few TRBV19 CASGGINSNQPQHF TGTGCCAGCGGGGGGATTAATAGCAATCAGCCCCAGCATTTT
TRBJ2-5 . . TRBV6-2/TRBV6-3 CASSPSTGRETQYF TGTGCCAGCAGCCCATCGACAGGGAGGGAGACCCAGTACTTC
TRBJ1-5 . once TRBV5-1 CASSLAGGNQPQHF TGCGCCAGCAGCTTGGCAGGGGGCAATCAGCCCCAGCATTTT
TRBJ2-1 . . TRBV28 CASSGISEQFF TGTGCCAGCAGCGGGATAAGTGAGCAGTTCTTC
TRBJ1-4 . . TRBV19 CASSISATNEKLLF TGTGCCAGTAGTATTAGCGCGACTAATGAAAAACTGCTTTTT
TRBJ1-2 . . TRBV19 CASSMRTEANYGYTF TGTGCCAGTAGTATGCGGACTGAAGCTAACTATGGCTACACCTTC
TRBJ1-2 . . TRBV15 CATSRDWMDSEGTHYGYTF TGTGCCACCAGCAGAGATTGGATGGACAGCGAGGGTACACACTATGGCTACACCTTC
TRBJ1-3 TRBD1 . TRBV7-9 CASSLPTGSGNTIYF TGTGCCAGCAGCTTACCGACAGGGTCTGGAAACACCATATATTTT
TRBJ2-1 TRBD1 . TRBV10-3 CAISESGQGSRSYNEQFF TGTGCCATCAGTGAGTCTGGACAGGGGAGTAGGTCCTACAATGAGCAGTTCTTC
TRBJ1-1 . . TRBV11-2 CASSLGPGPEAFF TGTGCCAGCAGCTTAGGTCCAGGGCCCGAAGCTTTCTTT
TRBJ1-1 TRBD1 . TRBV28 CASRIVRDRVRSTEAFF TGTGCCAGCAGGATCGTCCGGGACAGGGTGAGATCTACTGAAGCTTTCTTT
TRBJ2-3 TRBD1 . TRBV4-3 CASSPGTGTDTQYF TGCGCCAGCAGCCCGGGGACAGGCACAGATACGCAGTATTTT
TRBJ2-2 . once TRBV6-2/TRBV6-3 CASSYRGGDTGELFF TGTGCCAGCAGTTACAGGGGTGGCGACACCGGGGAGCTGTTTTTT
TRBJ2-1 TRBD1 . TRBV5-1 CASSPEGRTGGDEQFF TGCGCCAGCAGCCCGGAAGGGAGGACAGGGGGGGATGAGCAGTTCTTC
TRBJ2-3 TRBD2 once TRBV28 CASSLATEGILGTSGRMLTDTQYF TGTGCCAGCAGTTTAGCCACAGAGGGTATTCTCGGGACTAGCGGTCGGATGTTGACAGATACGCAGTATTTT
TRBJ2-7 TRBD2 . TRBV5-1 CASRFGTSGTYEQYF TGCGCCAGCAGATTCGGGACTAGCGGTACCTACGAGCAGTACTTC
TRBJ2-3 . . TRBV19 CASSQPGSGGVDSTDTQYF TGTGCCAGTAGTCAACCGGGGTCGGGCGGGGTCGACAGCACAGATACGCAGTATTTT
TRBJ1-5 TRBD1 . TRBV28 CASSFLTGAGQPQHF TGTGCCAGCAGTTTCCTGACAGGGGCCGGGCAGCCCCAGCATTTT
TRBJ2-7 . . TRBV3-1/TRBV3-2 CASSLIRDTAYEQYF TGTGCCAGCAGCCTCATTCGGGACACGGCTTACGAGCAGTACTTC
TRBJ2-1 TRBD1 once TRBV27 CASSSTTGVNEQFF TGTGCCAGCAGTTCCACGACAGGGGTCAATGAGCAGTTCTTC
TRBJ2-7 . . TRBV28 CASSLPGRNYEQYF TGTGCCAGCAGTTTACCTGGCAGGAACTACGAGCAGTACTTC
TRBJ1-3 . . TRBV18 CASSPPGQGSSGNTIYF TGTGCCAGCTCACCACCGGGGCAGGGAAGCTCTGGAAACACCATATATTTT